This entry is about one TCR beta chain. Its specificity is unknown. This sample is part of a study of T cells expressing NK-cell markers. The wider study: All TCR beta repertoires analysed originated from sorted CD3+CD56+NKG2C+, CD3+CD56+NKG2C- and CD3+CD56-NKG2C+ T cells. Of eight sequenced donors, seven were HCMV-seropositive and one HCMV-seronegative. Study outcomes and limitations: More than 5 of the donors carried dominant NKG2C+ clonotypes that took up roughly 1.0-8% of their CD8+ T cells.

The CDR3 has 16 amino acids. The germline V gene encodes CDR1 DFQATT and CDR2 SNEGSKA (reference sequence). 5'RACE template switching with UMIs generated TCR beta cDNA. No DNA is given; TCRdb re-called the 5' RACE reads and lists each CDR3 protein once. This table lists 450,000 to 600,000 distinct CDR3 sequences. The sequence was collected from a man aged 18 to 29 in good health. Sample: blood T cells: a sorted CD56 or NKG2C T cell subset, CD4+ or CD8+ T cells, or bulk PBMC T cells (not recorded which). This sequence joins TRBV20-1 and TRBJ2-7. The CDR3 sequence: CSAPYFTGTKTYEQYF.